Shown below are 25 T cell receptor beta chains from a single sample sequenced in a study of PD-1 blockade in classical Hodgkin lymphoma. The sample's time point: newly diagnosed, previously untreated cHL patient sample. Purified CD4+ T cells were obtained from thawed PBMCs through magnetic negative selection. TCRdb keeps only in-frame clones here, not all; method: immunoSEQ multiplex PCR. The sample lists fewer than 25,000 clones; nearly 90% were seen once. Sequencing was performed on CD4+ T cells from blood. Receptor source: a human donor with classical Hodgkin lymphoma.

CDR3 amino acids: CASMEREQETQYF. CDR3 coding DNA: TGTGCCAGCATGGAGAGGGAGCAAGAGACCCAGTACTTC. This chain joins TRBV2 and TRBJ2-5; tentative D call: TRBD2 (5 bases). Trimming removed 7 bases at V and 2 bases at J, with 11 bases between. The CDR3 is 13 residues long. CDR1 and CDR2 (germline): SNHLY, FYNNEI.

This chain connects TRBV29-1 to TRBJ2-1; D possibly corresponds to TRBD2 (6 bases). Deletions cut 6 bases from V and 7 bases from J, with 10 bases between. CDR3 length: 11 residues. The germline gives CDR1 SQVTM, CDR2 ANQGSEA. Written as DNA, the CDR3 is TGCAGCGTGTTCGGGGGAAATGAGCAGTTCTTC. It codes for CSVFGGNEQFF.

J is TRBJ2-1 and V is TRBV2; the D call may be TRBD1 or TRBD2 (5 bases each). The CDR3 has 13 amino acids. From germline, CDR1 is SNHLY and CDR2 FYNNEI. V was clipped by 10 bases and J by 8 bases, with 18 bases between them. The CDR3 loop is CAKAGTRGDEQFF. CDR3 in DNA: TGTGCCAAAGCCGGGACGCGTGGCGATGAGCAGTTCTTC.

CDR3 bases: TGTGCCAGCAGTCAGCGGACGGGGGCGGCCGGGGAGCTGTTTTTT. Amino acid sequence: CASSQRTGAAGELFF. V gene TRBV7-6 combines with J gene TRBJ2-2; D might be TRBD1 or TRBD2, each matching 6 bases. The germline gives CDR1 SGHVS, CDR2 FNYEAQ. The CDR3 extends over 15 amino acids. V lost 6 bases and J 6 bases, leaving 17 bases between the germline ends.

This rearrangement joins TRBV7-9 to TRBJ2-7; a possible D gene is TRBD2 (7 bases). V gave up 5 bases and J gave up 5 bases, with 16 bases separating them. Germline V CDR1 and CDR2: SEHNR, FQNEAQ (reference sequence). This CDR3 is 14 amino acids long. The CDR3 loop reads CASSPFSGGDEQYF. CDR3 nucleotides: TGTGCCAGCAGCCCATTTTCGGGGGGCGACGAGCAGTACTTC.

This rearrangement joins TRBV5-6 to TRBJ2-1, with D perhaps matching TRBD2 (6 bases). The CDR3 is made up of 14 amino acids. The V end lost 0 bases, the J end lost 9 bases, and 13 bases lay between the germline ends. Germline V lookup: CDR1 SGHDT, CDR2 YYEEEE. The chain's CDR3 is CASSLAAGTGEQFF. DNA of the CDR3: TGTGCCAGCAGCTTGGCCGCGGGAACGGGTGAGCAGTTCTTC.

The chain uses TRBV29-1 and TRBJ2-1; tentative D call: TRBD2 (7 bases). This CDR3 contains 14 residues. V lost 4 bases and J 9 bases, leaving 19 bases between the germline ends. The germline gives CDR1 SQVTM, CDR2 ANQGSEA. As DNA, the CDR3 is TGCAGCGTTGCGGGGAAGGGGGGGGCCGCTGAGCAGTTCTTC. Protein product: CSVAGKGGAAEQFF.

This sequence joins TRBV12-5 and TRBJ2-1; 7 nucleotides agree with TRBD2. The V gene end was trimmed by 2 bases and the J gene end by 0 bases; junction bases not matched to a gene: 7. CDR1 and CDR2 (germline): LGHNT, FRNRAP. The CDR3 contains 17 residues. The CDR3 spells CASGLIMGGSSYNEQFF. DNA of the CDR3: TGTGCTAGTGGTTTGATCATGGGGGGGAGCTCCTACAATGAGCAGTTCTTC.

The V gene is TRBV4-3, the J gene TRBJ2-7, with a possible D match to TRBD1 (5 bases). Germline assignment: CDR1 LGHNA and CDR2 YSLEER. This CDR3 contains 14 residues. Trimming removed 0 bases from V and 2 bases from J, with 8 bases in between. CDR3 amino acids: CASSQDVRAYEQYF. CDR3 coding DNA: TGCGCCAGCAGCCAAGATGTCAGGGCCTACGAGCAGTACTTC.

The V and J genes are TRBV2 and TRBJ2-3; D might be TRBD2 (5 bases). This CDR3 is built from 17 residues. V was clipped by 3 bases and J by 1 base, with 17 bases between them. Germline assignment: CDR1 SNHLY and CDR2 FYNNEI. The CDR3 is CASSESPTRVGTDTQYF. The CDR3 coding sequence is TGTGCCAGCAGTGAGAGCCCCACGAGGGTCGGCACAGATACGCAGTATTTT.

Only one count was recorded for this clone. The V and J genes are TRBV7-2 and TRBJ1-4; possible D gene TRBD1, 5 bases. V was clipped by 3 bases and J by 2 bases, with 7 bases between them. The length of the CDR3 is 14 residues. Germline V gene sequence: CDR1 SGHTA, CDR2 FQGNSA. CDR3 sequence reads: CASSFKGTNEKLFF. The CDR3 nucleotides read TGTGCCAGCAGCTTTAAGGGGACTAATGAAAAACTGTTTTTT.

The chain uses TRBV4-1 and TRBJ1-3; a possible D gene is TRBD1 (6 bases). Germline V CDR1 and CDR2: MGHRA, YSYEKL. Trimming cost V 0 bases and J 1 base, with 16 bases left between them. This CDR3 has 18 residues. The CDR3 is CASSQDQEGEVSGNTIYF. DNA for the CDR3: TGCGCCAGCAGCCAAGATCAGGAGGGGGAGGTTTCTGGAAACACCATATATTTT.

J is TRBJ2-2 and V is TRBV9, with TRBD2 as a possible D gene (7 bases). The CDR3 length is 15 residues. V lost 2 bases, J lost 6 bases, and 14 bases lay in between. The germline V gene has CDR1 SGDLS and CDR2 YYNGEE. As DNA, the CDR3 is TGTGCCAGCAGCGTGTCGGTGGGGGGGCCCGGGGAGCTGTTTTTT. Its protein product is CASSVSVGGPGELFF.

This chain connects TRBV6-1 to TRBJ2-3, with D tentatively TRBD2 (6 bases). V was trimmed by 1 base and J by 2 bases, leaving 10 bases between them. This CDR3 has 15 residues. CDR1 is MNHNS and CDR2 is SASEGT in the germline V gene. The CDR3 loop is CASSEDGRTTDTQYF. In DNA form, the CDR3 reads TGTGCCAGCAGTGAAGACGGGAGAACCACAGATACGCAGTATTTT.

This clone was counted only a few times. The CDR3 is CASSKESADGKTQYF. The CDR3 DNA follows: TGTGCCAGTAGTAAGGAAAGCGCTGACGGAAAGACCCAGTACTTC. This rearrangement joins TRBV19 to TRBJ2-5, with D unresolved. Germline-derived CDR1 and CDR2 are LNHDA and SQIVND (reference sequence). Trimming stripped 4 bases from V and 6 bases from J, with 18 bases between. The CDR3 contains 15 residues.

CDR3 sequence: CASSHPGGGIDGYTF. The CDR3, as DNA: TGTGCCAGTAGCCACCCTGGGGGGGGCATAGATGGCTACACCTTC. The J gene is TRBJ1-2, the V gene TRBV19; a possible D gene is TRBD1 (6 bases). V shed 6 bases and J shed 6 bases, with 20 bases lying between them. CDR1 is LNHDA and CDR2 is SQIVND in the germline V gene (reference sequence). The CDR3 spans 15 residues.

V is TRBV4-3 and J is TRBJ2-3; tentative D call: TRBD1 (5 bases). Trimming pared 0 bases from V and 4 bases from J, leaving 11 bases between. Germline assignment: CDR1 LGHNA and CDR2 YSLEER. The CDR3 is 15 amino acids. This CDR3 reads CASSQESRVSDTQYF. In DNA, the CDR3 is TGCGCCAGCAGCCAAGAATCCAGGGTTTCAGATACGCAGTATTTT.

V and J are TRBV7-2 and TRBJ1-2; 11 bases line up with TRBD1. The CDR3 runs 16 residues. The germline gives CDR1 SGHTA, CDR2 FQGNSA. The J segment lost 6 bases and the V segment lost 5 bases, leaving 11 bases of the junction unmatched. The CDR3 DNA sequence: TGTGCCAGCAGCCACCTGACCTGGACAGGGGGCGATGGCTACACCTTC. It specifies CASSHLTWTGGDGYTF.

The genes are TRBV19 and TRBJ1-5, with D hard to call. CDR1 LNHDA and CDR2 SQIVND come from the germline V gene (reference sequence). Deletions cut 5 bases from V and 7 bases from J, with 15 bases between. This CDR3 has 14 residues. In nucleotides, the CDR3 is TGTGCCAGTAGTCTAATAGGGTCCCAACAGCCCCAGCATTTT. It translates to CASSLIGSQQPQHF. Complete variable domain (other parts from reference TRBV19 and TRBJ1-5): DGGITQSPKYLFRKEGQNVTLSCEQNLNHDAMYWYRQDPGQGLRLIYYSQIVNDFQKGDIAEGYSVSREKKESFPLTVTSAQKNPTAFYLCASSLIGSQQPQHFGDGTRLSIL.

J is TRBJ2-3 and V is TRBV5-4; 7 bases are shared with TRBD2. CDR3 size: 14 residues. V lost 2 bases to trimming and J lost 3 bases; unmatched junction nucleotides: 3. Germline V gene lookup returns CDR1 SGHNT and CDR2 YYREEE (reference sequence). The CDR3 region is CASSFGGRTDTQYF. For the CDR3, the DNA is TGTGCCAGCAGCTTCGGGGGGAGGACAGATACGCAGTATTTT.

The J gene is TRBJ2-4, the V gene TRBV11-2; maybe TRBD1 (5 bases). V was clipped by 5 bases and J by 2 bases, with 13 bases between them. Germline V gene lookup returns CDR1 SGHAT and CDR2 FQNNGV. The CDR3 has 15 amino acids. The CDR3 DNA is TGTGCCAGCAGCCCCCTAGGGGTTTCCAAAAACATTCAGTACTTC. It is translated as CASSPLGVSKNIQYF.

The V and J genes are TRBV6-5 and TRBJ2-3, with unresolved D. Germline V gene data show CDR1 as MNHEY and CDR2 as SVGAGI. The CDR3 length is 12 residues. V lost 7 bases, J lost 4 bases, and 9 bases lay in between. The CDR3 is CASTNQADTQYF. CDR3 coding DNA: TGTGCCAGCACCAACCAGGCAGATACGCAGTATTTT.

Written as DNA, the CDR3 is TGTGCCAGCAGCCAAGCTGGTACGGCTGGAAACACCATATATTTT. Translating it yields CASSQAGTAGNTIYF. The chain employs TRBV14 and TRBJ1-3; D unclear. The V end was cut by 1 base, the J end by 2 bases, with 9 bases between. The CDR3 consists of 15 residues. Germline CDR1 and CDR2: SGHDN and FVKESK.

The rearrangement uses TRBV28 and TRBJ1-2; maybe TRBD1 (5 bases). Germline values: CDR1 MDHEN, CDR2 SYDVKM. V shed 2 bases and J shed 1 base, with 11 bases lying between them. CDR3 size: 15 residues. CDR3 bases: TGTGCCAGCAGTTTACCGGGGGACCTTAACTATGGCTACACCTTC. It yields the protein CASSLPGDLNYGYTF.

This chain uses TRBV7-9 with TRBJ1-3, with unresolved D. Germline loops: CDR1 SEHNR, CDR2 FQNEAQ (reference sequence). V was trimmed by 5 bases and J by 0 bases, leaving 11 bases between them. The CDR3 is made up of 15 amino acids. This CDR3 is CASSATVSSGNTIYF. The CDR3, as DNA: TGTGCCAGCAGCGCCACAGTTAGCTCTGGAAACACCATATATTTT. The complete variable domain, with remaining parts taken from reference TRBV7-9 and TRBJ1-3, reads DTGVSQNPRHKITKRGQNVTFRCDPISEHNRLYWYRQTLGQGPEFLTYFQNEAQLEKSRLLSDRFSAERPKGSFSTLEIQRTEQGDSAMYLCASSATVSSGNTIYFGEGSWLTVV.